This T cell receptor beta chain was observed in a study of PD-L1 blockade in urothelial cancer. Study-wide background: Median T cell yield from blood was approximately 150,000.

Documented time point: peripheral blood 6 weeks after treatment start. V dropped 2 bases and J dropped 6; count of bases not matched to a gene: 14. In germline, CDR1 is PRHDT, CDR2 FYEKMQ (reference sequence). The CDR3 runs to 17 residues. A spike-in of synthetic TCR analog templates was added to each PCR. Clones were read by immunoSEQ multiplex PCR, and TCRdb kept only the in-frame ones, dropping some. Of 60,000 to 80,000 clones in the sample, around nine tenths are singletons; the top ten hold approximately 10%. The chain couples TRBV13 to TRBJ2-3, with 7 bases identical to TRBD2. The sample was PBMCs, taken around atezolizumab (anti-PD-L1) treatment. This receptor was taken from a man aged 60-69 years with urothelial cancer. The CDR3, as DNA: TGTGCCAGCAGCTTACCAAAAGGGCTAGCGGTGTCTGATACGCAGTATTTT. It translates to CASSLPKGLAVSDTQYF.